A single sample is the source of the 3 T cell receptor beta chains below, sequenced in a study of post-analysis software for immune sequencing data. Unique molecular identifiers featured in each of the TCR beta cDNA libraries. One entry per CDR3 protein, called by TCRdb with MiXCR from the PCR reads. The sample shows roughly 800,000 distinct CDR3 sequences, roughly 50% of them seen only once. Findings and limits, study-wide: Several TRBV segments (TRBV5-6, TRBV5-1 and TRBV20-1 among them) occurred more frequently in patients than in controls.

These receptors lack a known antigen. Sequencing used blood. Every receptor here comes from a girl between 5 and 17 years old with multiple sclerosis.

V gene TRBV12-3 or TRBV12-4 combines with J gene TRBJ2-7; TRBD1 might be the D (5 bases). The tail of the sequence fits TRBJ2-5 better, so the J call may be wrong. The CDR3 is made up of 13 amino acids. The CDR3 sequence is CASSWGLTETQYF. In nucleotides, the CDR3 is TGTGCCAGCAGTTGGGGCCTCACAGAGACCCAGTACTTC.

The chain recombines TRBV20-1 with TRBJ2-1, with 11 bases identical to TRBD2. The V and J ends lost 7 bases and 9 bases, in that order; junction bases with no gene match: 8. The CDR3 loop spans 13 amino acids. CDR1 and CDR2 from the germline V gene are DFQATT and SNEGSKA (reference sequence). In nucleotides, the CDR3 is TGCAGTGTATTAGGACTAGCGGGTTTTGAGCAGTTCTTC. Translated: CSVLGLAGFEQFF.

The chain is built from TRBV6-5 and TRBJ2-1; 13 nucleotides align to TRBD2. Trimming at V came to 5 bases and at J to 9 bases, leaving 4 bases not matched to a gene. This CDR3 has 14 amino acids. From germline, CDR1 is MNHEY and CDR2 SVGAGI. CDR3 in amino acids: CASSALAGGVEQFF. Here the CDR3 DNA reads TGTGCCAGCAGTGCACTAGCGGGGGGGGTTGAGCAGTTCTTC.